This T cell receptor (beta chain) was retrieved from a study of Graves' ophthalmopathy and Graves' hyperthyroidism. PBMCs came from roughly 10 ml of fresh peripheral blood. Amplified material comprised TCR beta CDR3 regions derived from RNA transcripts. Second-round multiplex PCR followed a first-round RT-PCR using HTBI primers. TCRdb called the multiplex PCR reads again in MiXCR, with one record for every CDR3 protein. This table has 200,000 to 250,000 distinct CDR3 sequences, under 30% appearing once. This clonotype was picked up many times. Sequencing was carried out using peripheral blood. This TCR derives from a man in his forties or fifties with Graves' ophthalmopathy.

The CDR3 spells CASSDRGSTDTQYF. In DNA, the CDR3 is TGTGCCAGCAGTGACAGGGGGAGCACAGATACGCAGTATTTT. The V and J genes are TRBV6-1 and TRBJ2-3; TRBD1 agrees at 7 bases. Germline CDR1 reads MNHNS; CDR2 reads SASEGT. This CDR3 has 14 amino acids. Trimming took 3 bases from V and 0 from J; bases not matched to a gene: 0.